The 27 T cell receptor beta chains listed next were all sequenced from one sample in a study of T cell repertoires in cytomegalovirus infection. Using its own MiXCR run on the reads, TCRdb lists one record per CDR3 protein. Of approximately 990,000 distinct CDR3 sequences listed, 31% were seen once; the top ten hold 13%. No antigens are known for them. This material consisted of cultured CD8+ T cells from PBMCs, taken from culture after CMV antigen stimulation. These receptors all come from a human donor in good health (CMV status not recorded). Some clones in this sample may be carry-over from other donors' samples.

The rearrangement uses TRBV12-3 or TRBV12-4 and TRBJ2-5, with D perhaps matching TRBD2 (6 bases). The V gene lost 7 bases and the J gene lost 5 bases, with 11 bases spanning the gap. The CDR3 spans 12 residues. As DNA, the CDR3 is TGTGCCAGCACCCCGGGGAGGGAGACCCAGTACTTC. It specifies CASTPGRETQYF.

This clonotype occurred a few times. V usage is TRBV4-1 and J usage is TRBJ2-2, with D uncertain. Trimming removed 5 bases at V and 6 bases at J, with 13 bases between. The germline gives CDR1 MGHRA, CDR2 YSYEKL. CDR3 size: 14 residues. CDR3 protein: CASSYNGEAGELFF. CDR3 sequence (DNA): TGCGCCAGCAGCTACAACGGAGAAGCCGGGGAGCTGTTTTTT.

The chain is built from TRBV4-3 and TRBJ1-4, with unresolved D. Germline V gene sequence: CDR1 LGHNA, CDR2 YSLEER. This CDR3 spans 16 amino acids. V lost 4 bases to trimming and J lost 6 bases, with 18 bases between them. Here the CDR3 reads CASSRSFGRLDEKLFF. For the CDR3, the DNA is TGCGCCAGCAGCCGATCTTTCGGCAGGTTGGATGAAAAACTGTTTTTT.

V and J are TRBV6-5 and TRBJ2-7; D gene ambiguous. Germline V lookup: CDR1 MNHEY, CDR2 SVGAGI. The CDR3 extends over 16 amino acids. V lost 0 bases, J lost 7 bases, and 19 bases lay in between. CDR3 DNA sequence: TGTGCCAGCAGTTACTCAAACGGGCCCCCTAGTAGAGAGCAGTACTTC. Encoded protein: CASSYSNGPPSREQYF.

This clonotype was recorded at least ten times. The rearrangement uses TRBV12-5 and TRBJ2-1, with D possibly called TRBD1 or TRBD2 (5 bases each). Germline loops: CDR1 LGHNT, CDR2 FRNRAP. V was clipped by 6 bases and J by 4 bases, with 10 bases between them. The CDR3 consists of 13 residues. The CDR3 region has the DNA TGTGCTAGTGGCCTCGGGGCATACAATGAGCAGTTCTTC. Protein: CASGLGAYNEQFF.

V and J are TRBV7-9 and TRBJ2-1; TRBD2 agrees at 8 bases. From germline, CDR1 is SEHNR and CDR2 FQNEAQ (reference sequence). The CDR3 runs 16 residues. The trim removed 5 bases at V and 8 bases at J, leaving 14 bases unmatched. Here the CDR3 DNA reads TGTGCCAGCAGCGGGACCGGGACTAGAGGTACCGATGAGCAGTTCTTC. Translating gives CASSGTGTRGTDEQFF.

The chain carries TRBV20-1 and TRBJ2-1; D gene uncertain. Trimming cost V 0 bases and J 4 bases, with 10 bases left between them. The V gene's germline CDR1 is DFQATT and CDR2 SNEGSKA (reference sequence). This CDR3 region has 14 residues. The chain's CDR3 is CSARDPTLYNEQFF. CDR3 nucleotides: TGCAGTGCTAGAGACCCCACACTGTACAATGAGCAGTTCTTC.

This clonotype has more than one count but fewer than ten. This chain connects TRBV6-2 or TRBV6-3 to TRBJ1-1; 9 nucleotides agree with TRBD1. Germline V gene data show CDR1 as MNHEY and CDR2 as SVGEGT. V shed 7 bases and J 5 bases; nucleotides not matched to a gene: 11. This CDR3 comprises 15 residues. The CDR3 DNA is TGTGCCAGCAAAACGATACAGGGGGCTTGGACTGAAGCTTTCTTT. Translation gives CASKTIQGAWTEAFF.

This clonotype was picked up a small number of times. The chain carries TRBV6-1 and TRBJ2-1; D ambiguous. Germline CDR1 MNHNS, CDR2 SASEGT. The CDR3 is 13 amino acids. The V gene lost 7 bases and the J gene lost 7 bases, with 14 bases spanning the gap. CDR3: CASITWEANEQFF. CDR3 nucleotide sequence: TGTGCCAGCATCACCTGGGAAGCGAATGAGCAGTTCTTC.

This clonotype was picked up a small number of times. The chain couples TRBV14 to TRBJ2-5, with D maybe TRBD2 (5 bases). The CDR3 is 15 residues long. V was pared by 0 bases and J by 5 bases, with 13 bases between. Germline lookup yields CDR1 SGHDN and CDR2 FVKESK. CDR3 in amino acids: CASSQDYWGEETQYF. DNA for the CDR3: TGTGCCAGCAGCCAAGATTACTGGGGAGAGGAGACCCAGTACTTC.

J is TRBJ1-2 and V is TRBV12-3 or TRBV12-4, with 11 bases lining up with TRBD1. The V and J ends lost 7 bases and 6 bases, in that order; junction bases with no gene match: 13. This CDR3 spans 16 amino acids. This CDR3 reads CASTNPPDRGPDGYTF. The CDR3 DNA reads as TGTGCCAGCACCAACCCCCCGGACAGGGGGCCGGATGGCTACACCTTC.

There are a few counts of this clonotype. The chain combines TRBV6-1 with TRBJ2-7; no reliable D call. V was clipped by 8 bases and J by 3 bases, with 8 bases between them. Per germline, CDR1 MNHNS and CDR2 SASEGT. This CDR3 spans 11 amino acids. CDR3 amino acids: CASRSGYEQYV. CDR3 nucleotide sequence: TGTGCCAGCCGCAGTGGCTACGAGCAGTACGTC.

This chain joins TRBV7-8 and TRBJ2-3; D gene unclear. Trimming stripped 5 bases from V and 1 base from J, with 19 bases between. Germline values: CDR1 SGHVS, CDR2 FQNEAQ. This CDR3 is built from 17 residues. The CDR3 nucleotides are TGTGCCAGCAGCCTGCCCTCGACGGGTTTCCGCACAGATACGCAGTATTTT. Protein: CASSLPSTGFRTDTQYF. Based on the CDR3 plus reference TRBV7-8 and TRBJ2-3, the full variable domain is GAGVSQSPRYKVAKRGQDVALRCDPISGHVSLFWYQQALGQGPEFLTYFQNEAQLDKSGLPSDRFFAERPEGSVSTLKIQRTQQEDSAVYLCASSLPSTGFRTDTQYFGPGTRLTVL.

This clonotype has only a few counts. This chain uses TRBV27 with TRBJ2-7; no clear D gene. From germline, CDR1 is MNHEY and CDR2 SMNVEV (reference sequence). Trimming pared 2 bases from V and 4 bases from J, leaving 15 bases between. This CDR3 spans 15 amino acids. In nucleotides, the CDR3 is TGTGCCAGCAGTTTAGGTCTCTCGGCCCTTTACGAGCAGTACTTC. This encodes CASSLGLSALYEQYF.

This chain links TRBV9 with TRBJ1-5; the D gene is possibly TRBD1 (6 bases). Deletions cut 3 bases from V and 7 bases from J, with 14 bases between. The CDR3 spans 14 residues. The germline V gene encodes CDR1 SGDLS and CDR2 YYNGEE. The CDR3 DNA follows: TGTGCCAGCAGCGCTACGGGACAAGGACAGCCCCAGCATTTT. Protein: CASSATGQGQPQHF.

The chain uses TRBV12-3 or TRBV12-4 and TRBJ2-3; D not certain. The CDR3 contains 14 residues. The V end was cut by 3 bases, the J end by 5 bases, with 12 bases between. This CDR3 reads CASSFRLVGDTQYF. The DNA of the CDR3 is TGTGCCAGCAGTTTTAGATTGGTCGGAGATACGCAGTATTTT.

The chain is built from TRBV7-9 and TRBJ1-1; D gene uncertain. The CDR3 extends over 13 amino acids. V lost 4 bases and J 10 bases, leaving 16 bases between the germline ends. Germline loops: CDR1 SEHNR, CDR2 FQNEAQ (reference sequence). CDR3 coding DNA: TGTGCCAGCAGCTCACCACACGGCCGAGGAGCTTTCTTT. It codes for CASSSPHGRGAFF. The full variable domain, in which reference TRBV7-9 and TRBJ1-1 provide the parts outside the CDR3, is DTGVSQNPRHKITKRGQNVTFRCDPISEHNRLYWYRQTLGQGPEFLTYFQNEAQLEKSRLLSDRFSAERPKGSFSTLEIQRTEQGDSAMYLCASSSPHGRGAFFGQGTRLTVV.

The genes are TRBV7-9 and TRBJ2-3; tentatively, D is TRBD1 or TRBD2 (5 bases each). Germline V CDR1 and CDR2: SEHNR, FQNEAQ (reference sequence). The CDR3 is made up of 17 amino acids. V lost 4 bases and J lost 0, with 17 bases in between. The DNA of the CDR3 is TGTGCCAGCAGCTCGCCGGGACGCACAGGTAGCACAGATACGCAGTATTTT. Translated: CASSSPGRTGSTDTQYF.

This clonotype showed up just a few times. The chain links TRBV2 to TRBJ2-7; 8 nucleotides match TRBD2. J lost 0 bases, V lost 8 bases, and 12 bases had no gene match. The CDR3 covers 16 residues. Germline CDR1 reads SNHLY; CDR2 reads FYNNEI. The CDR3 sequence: CASLRPGLADSYEQYF. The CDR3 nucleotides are TGTGCCAGCCTTAGACCTGGACTAGCCGACTCCTACGAGCAGTACTTC. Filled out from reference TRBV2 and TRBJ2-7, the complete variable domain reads EPEVTQTPSHQVTQMGQEVILRCVPISNHLYFYWYRQILGQKVEFLVSFYNNEISEKSEIFDDQFSVERPDGSNFTLKIRSTKLEDSAMYFCASLRPGLADSYEQYFGPGTRLTVT.

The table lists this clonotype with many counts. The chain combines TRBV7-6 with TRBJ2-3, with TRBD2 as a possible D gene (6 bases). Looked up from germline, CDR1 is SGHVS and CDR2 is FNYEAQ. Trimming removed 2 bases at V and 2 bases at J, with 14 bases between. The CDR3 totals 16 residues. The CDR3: CASSLRAGRDTDTQYF. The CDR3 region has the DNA TGTGCCAGCAGCTTAAGGGCGGGACGAGACACAGATACGCAGTATTTT.

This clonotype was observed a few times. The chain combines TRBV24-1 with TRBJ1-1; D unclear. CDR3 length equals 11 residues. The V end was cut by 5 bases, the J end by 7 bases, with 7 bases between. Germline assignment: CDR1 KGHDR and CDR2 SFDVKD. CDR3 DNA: TGTGCCACCAGTGGGACCGGTGAAGCTTTCTTT. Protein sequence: CATSGTGEAFF.

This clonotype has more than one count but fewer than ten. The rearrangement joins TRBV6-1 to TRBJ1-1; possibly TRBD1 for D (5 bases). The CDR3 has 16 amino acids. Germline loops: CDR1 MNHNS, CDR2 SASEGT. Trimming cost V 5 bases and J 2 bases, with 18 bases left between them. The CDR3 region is CASSPRWGDHNTEAFF. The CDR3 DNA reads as TGTGCCAGCAGTCCCCGCTGGGGCGACCATAACACTGAAGCTTTCTTT.

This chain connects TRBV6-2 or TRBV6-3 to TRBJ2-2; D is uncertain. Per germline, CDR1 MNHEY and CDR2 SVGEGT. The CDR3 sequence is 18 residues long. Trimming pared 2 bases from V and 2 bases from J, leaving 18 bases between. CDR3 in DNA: TGTGCCAGCAGTTACATCGCCTTTGGTGATTACAACACCGGGGAGCTGTTTTTT. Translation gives CASSYIAFGDYNTGELFF.

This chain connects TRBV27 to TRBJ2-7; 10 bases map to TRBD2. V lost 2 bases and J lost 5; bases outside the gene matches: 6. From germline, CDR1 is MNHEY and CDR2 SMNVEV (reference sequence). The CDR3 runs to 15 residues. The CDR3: CASSLTPLAGNEQYV. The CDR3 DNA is TGTGCCAGCAGTTTAACCCCACTAGCGGGGAACGAGCAGTACGTC.

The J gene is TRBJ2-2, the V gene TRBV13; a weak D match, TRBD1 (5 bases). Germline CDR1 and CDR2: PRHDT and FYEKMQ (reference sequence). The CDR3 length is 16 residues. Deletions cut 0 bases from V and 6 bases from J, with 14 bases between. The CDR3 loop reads CASSLGGQGVAGELFF. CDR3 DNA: TGTGCCAGCAGCTTAGGTGGGCAGGGCGTCGCCGGGGAGCTGTTTTTT.

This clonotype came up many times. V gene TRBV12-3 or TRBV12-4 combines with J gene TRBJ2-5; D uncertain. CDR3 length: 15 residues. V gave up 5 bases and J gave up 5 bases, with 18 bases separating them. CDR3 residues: CASSPDIPPGETQYF. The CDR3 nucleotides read TGTGCCAGCAGTCCCGACATACCCCCTGGGGAGACCCAGTACTTC.

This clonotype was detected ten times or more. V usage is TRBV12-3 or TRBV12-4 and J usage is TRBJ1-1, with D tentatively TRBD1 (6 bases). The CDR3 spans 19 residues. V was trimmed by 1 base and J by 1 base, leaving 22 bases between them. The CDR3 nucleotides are TGTGCCAGCAGTTTAGTAAGACGGACAGCACCTCGCGGGAACACTGAAGCTTTCTTT. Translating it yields CASSLVRRTAPRGNTEAFF.